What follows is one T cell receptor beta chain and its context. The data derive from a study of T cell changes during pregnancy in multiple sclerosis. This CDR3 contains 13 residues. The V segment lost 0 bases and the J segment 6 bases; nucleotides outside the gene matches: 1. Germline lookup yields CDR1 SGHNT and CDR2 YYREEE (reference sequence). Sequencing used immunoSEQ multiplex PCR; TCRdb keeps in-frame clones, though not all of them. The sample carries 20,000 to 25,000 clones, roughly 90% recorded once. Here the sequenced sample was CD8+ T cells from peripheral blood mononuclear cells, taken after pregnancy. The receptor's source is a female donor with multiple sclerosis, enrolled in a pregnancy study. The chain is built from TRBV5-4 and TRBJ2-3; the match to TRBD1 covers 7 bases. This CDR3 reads CASSLEGADTQYF. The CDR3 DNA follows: TGTGCCAGCAGCTTGGAGGGGGCGGATACGCAGTATTTT.